The 10 T cell receptor beta chains reported below all come from one sample, sequenced in a study of tumor-infiltrating lymphocytes in primary liver carcinoma. The authors made TCR beta cDNA from roughly 480 ng total RNA with a constant-region primer. Three nested multiplex PCR rounds, a slightly modified ARM-PCR method, built the TCR beta libraries. TRBV1-TRBV30 forward primers paired with a C-beta reverse primer drove the first two PCR rounds, roughly 9 cycles each. TCRdb fed the multiplex PCR reads into MiXCR, producing one record per CDR3 protein. The table has over 250,000 distinct CDR3 sequences, about 50% seen once; the top ten hold about 18%. The source of the blood RNA was unsorted whole blood, and germline DNA was extracted as well. Sequences were obtained from peripheral blood. The receptors stem from a woman aged 30 to 39 with primary liver carcinoma and hepatitis B virus infection.

With respect to this clonotype: A junction boundary mismatches the germline segment, possibly from a read error. This sequence joins TRBV11-2 and TRBJ2-1; unclear D gene. The CDR3 has 13 residues. The germline V gene encodes CDR1 SGHAT and CDR2 FQNNGV. CDR3 bases: TGTGCCAGCAACTTAGGGTCATCTGGTGAGCAGTTCTTT. The encoded protein is CASNLGSSGEQFF.

The chain combines TRBV4-1 with TRBJ2-1, with 7 bases fitting TRBD2. The CDR3 is made up of 13 amino acids. The V and J ends lost 10 bases and 4 bases, in that order; junction bases with no gene match: 7. CDR1 and CDR2 (germline): MGHRA, YSYEKL. The CDR3 loop reads CATSRDYYNEQFF. As DNA, the CDR3 is TGCGCCACCTCCCGGGACTATTACAATGAGCAGTTCTTC.

This chain links TRBV12-3 or TRBV12-4 with TRBJ1-5, with D hard to call. Deletions cut 5 bases from V and 3 bases from J, with 14 bases between. This CDR3 spans 15 amino acids. CDR3 amino acids: CASSTTGSFNQPQHF. DNA of the CDR3: TGTGCCAGCAGTACCACTGGCAGCTTCAATCAGCCCCAGCATTTT.

The chain uses TRBV29-1 and TRBJ2-2; 8 bases are a match to TRBD1. This CDR3 has 14 residues. After removal of 7 bases from V and 2 bases from J, the junction contained 6 bases not matched to a gene. Germline CDR1 and CDR2: SQVTM and ANQGSEA. In DNA form, the CDR3 reads TGCAGCGCCCAAGGACAGGGTAACACCGGGGAGCTGTTTTTT. Amino acid sequence: CSAQGQGNTGELFF.

This clonotype was seen repeatedly, ten times or more. V is TRBV4-2 and J is TRBJ2-5; D uncertain. V shed 0 bases and J shed 0 bases, with 11 bases lying between them. CDR3 size: 16 residues. Germline CDR1 and CDR2: LGHNA and YNFKEQ. CDR3 sequence (DNA): TGTGCCAGCAGCCAAGAGAACTCACAGAACCAAGAGACCCAGTACTTC. It is translated as CASSQENSQNQETQYF.

V gene TRBV6-5 combines with J gene TRBJ2-5, with TRBD1 matching over 10 bases. Germline values: CDR1 MNHEY, CDR2 SVGAGI. Unmatched junction bases numbered 3, after V lost 0 bases and J lost 5 bases. The CDR3 has 15 amino acids. The CDR3 region has the DNA TGTGCCAGCAGTTACTCGGACAGGGGGGCTGAGACCCAGTACTTC. Translating gives CASSYSDRGAETQYF.

Comment on this clonotype: A read error may be the cause here, since a much bigger clone is one base away. This chain connects TRBV4-1 to TRBJ1-2, with D unclear. This CDR3 has 17 residues. The V gene's germline CDR1 is MGHRA and CDR2 YSYEKL. The CDR3 sequence is CASSQVIGFPTDYDYTF. CDR3 in DNA: TGCGCCAGCAGCCAAGTCATCGGCTTTCCCACGGACTATGACTACACCTTC.

The chain uses TRBV7-9 and TRBJ2-7, with 10 bases fitting TRBD1. The CDR3 contains 15 residues. The germline V gene encodes CDR1 SEHNR and CDR2 FQNEAQ (reference sequence). V gave up 6 bases and J gave up 7 bases; unmatched junction bases: 12. The CDR3, as DNA: TGTGCCAGCAGAGCGACCGGGACAGGGGTCTGGGAGCAGTACTTC. Translation: CASRATGTGVWEQYF.

The V and J genes are TRBV6-6 and TRBJ2-7; D might be TRBD1 (6 bases). This CDR3 has 18 residues. Germline lookup yields CDR1 MNHNY and CDR2 SVGAGI (reference sequence). V lost 5 bases, J lost 0 bases, and 23 bases lay in between. Here the CDR3 DNA reads TGTGCCAGCAGTCCCACCCACGGACAGTCAAGGAGCTCCTACGAGCAGTACTTC. It codes for CASSPTHGQSRSSYEQYF.

About this clonotype: A clone one base away is much larger, so this may be a read error. V gene TRBV29-1 combines with J gene TRBJ2-4; possible D gene TRBD2, 8 bases. V lost 4 bases, J lost 6 bases, and 19 bases lay in between. Germline V gene sequence: CDR1 SQVTM, CDR2 ANQGSEA. The CDR3 has 15 residues. CDR3 loop: CSVVAAGGDRNIQYF. In DNA form, the CDR3 reads TGCAGCGTTGTCGCCGCCGGGGGGGACAGAAACATTCAGTACTTC.